Listed below are T cell receptor beta chains from one sample, sequenced in a study of cytomegalovirus exposure and HLA in healthy donors. Clones were read by immunoSEQ multiplex PCR, and TCRdb kept only the in-frame ones, dropping some. The sample has 150,000 to 200,000 clones, roughly 79% seen once. Specimen: PBMCs. The receptors stem from a man aged 35 to 55 in good health and CMV-seronegative. The CDR3 runs from the conserved cysteine through the conserved F or W. A D gene is named only where the DNA matches it firmly. Clone size is given for some rows only: seen once, a few or many times, or a class if the clone is expanded.

D	size	V	J	DNA	CDR3
NA	NA	TRBV15	TRBJ2-7	TGTGCCACCAGCAGAGAGTCCCTTACCTACGAGCAGTACTTC	CATSRESLTYEQYF
TRBD1	NA	TRBV25-1	TRBJ1-2	TGTGCCAGCAGTGGACAGGGGGCGTATGGCTACACCTTC	CASSGQGAYGYTF
NA	NA	TRBV4-1	TRBJ1-1	TGCGCCAGCAGCCCAGGGTCGGAGTACGGCACTGAAGCTTTCTTT	CASSPGSEYGTEAFF
TRBD1	few	TRBV18	TRBJ1-2	TGTGCCAGCTCACCTCAACAGGGGCAGGATGGCTACACCTTC	CASSPQQGQDGYTF
NA	few	TRBV5-1	TRBJ2-1	TGCGCCAGCAGCTTCCCCGAGAATGAGCAGTTCTTC	CASSFPENEQFF
TRBD2	NA	TRBV9	TRBJ2-1	TGTGCCAGCAGCGTAGCTACGGGGGGAGCGGGAGACAATGAGCAGTTCTTC	CASSVATGGAGDNEQFF
NA	NA	TRBV19	TRBJ2-3	TGTGCCAGTAGTAAAACCGGAGTCGGCACAGATACGCAGTATTTT	CASSKTGVGTDTQYF
TRBD2	NA	TRBV9	TRBJ2-3	TGTGCCAGCAGCGTAGAGGCTAGCGGGATTACGCAGTATTTT	CASSVEASGITQYF
NA	NA	TRBV6-6	TRBJ1-5	TGTGCCAGCTCCTTAGGGGTTGTCGGCAATCAGCCCCAGCATTTT	CASSLGVVGNQPQHF
NA	NA	TRBV5-6	TRBJ2-5	TGTGCCAGCACCCAGCAAGAGACCCAGTACTTC	CASTQQETQYF
TRBD1	NA	TRBV19	TRBJ1-1	TGTGCCAGTATTCTAACAGGGGAAGGGACTGAAGCTTTCTTT	CASILTGEGTEAFF
TRBD1	once	TRBV18	TRBJ1-3	TGTGCCAGCTCACCGGCAGGGGGCAGTGGAAACACCATATATTTT	CASSPAGGSGNTIYF
NA	once	TRBV13	TRBJ1-1	TGTGCCAGCAGCTTATCGCGGAACACTGAAGCTTTCTTT	CASSLSRNTEAFF
TRBD2	NA	TRBV6-1	TRBJ2-3	TGTGCCAGCAGTGGACTAGCGGGAGGGCCAGATACGCAGTATTTT	CASSGLAGGPDTQYF
TRBD1	NA	TRBV29-1	TRBJ2-7	TGCAGCGTTTTGAGTTGGGACAGGGCCCCTGTGGGGCAGTACTTC	CSVLSWDRAPVGQYF
NA	NA	TRBV27	TRBJ1-5	TGTGCCAGCAGTTCGGCAGGGGCCGGACAGCCCCAGCATTTT	CASSSAGAGQPQHF
TRBD1	few	TRBV6-1	TRBJ1-1	TGTGCCAGCAGCTTTCGACAGGGACTGAACACTGAAGCTTTCTTT	CASSFRQGLNTEAFF
TRBD2	NA	TRBV9	TRBJ2-1	TGTGCCAGCAGCTCAGGAGGCCTAGCGGGATACAATGAGCAGTTCTTC	CASSSGGLAGYNEQFF
NA	NA	TRBV9	TRBJ2-3	TGTGCCAGCAGCCCCCACCCCAACAGGGACGAGGAGGATACGCAGTATTTT	CASSPHPNRDEEDTQYF
NA	NA	TRBV10-2	TRBJ1-1	TGCGCCAGCGGGCTTGGGTTCGCCGGGAACACTGAAGCTTTCTTT	CASGLGFAGNTEAFF
TRBD1	NA	TRBV28	TRBJ1-2	TGTGCCAGCAGCTCGATCGGACAGGGGGCAGGGGGCTACACCTTC	CASSSIGQGAGGYTF
TRBD1	NA	TRBV19	TRBJ1-5	TGTGCCAGTAGTGCTAGAACAGGGGGCTCAAATCAGCCCCAGCATTTT	CASSARTGGSNQPQHF
TRBD1	NA	TRBV4-1	TRBJ1-1	TGCGCCAGCAGGTCACAGGGGGAGAACACTGAAGCTTTCTTT	CASRSQGENTEAFF
NA	NA	TRBV7-9	TRBJ1-5	TGTTCCAGCAGCCCAACCCAGACACCCCTCTTGCATTTT	CSSSPTQTPLLHF
TRBD2	NA	TRBV7-6	TRBJ2-7	TGTGCCAGCAGCTTAGAGGCTAGCGGGCCCTACGAGCAGTACTTC	CASSLEASGPYEQYF
TRBD2	NA	TRBV25-1	TRBJ2-7	TGTGCCAGCAGTCTCCCGGGGGGGGGAAACTACGAGCAGTACTTC	CASSLPGGGNYEQYF
TRBD1	NA	TRBV5-1	TRBJ1-2	TGCGCCAGCAGCCAGGACAGGGCTAACTATGGCTACACCTTC	CASSQDRANYGYTF
NA	NA	TRBV29-1	TRBJ1-1	TGCAGCGTTCTAGGGGCAGGGCAAACTGAAGCTTTCTTT	CSVLGAGQTEAFF
TRBD1	NA	TRBV5-1	TRBJ1-4	TGCGCCAGCAGCGTGGACAGGGAAGGAGAAAAACTGTTTTTT	CASSVDREGEKLFF
TRBD2	NA	TRBV11-3	TRBJ2-1	TGTGCCAGCAGTTTCTCCGGGACTAGCGGGAGCTATGAGCAGTTCTTC	CASSFSGTSGSYEQFF
TRBD2	few	TRBV5-4	TRBJ2-5	TGTGCCAGCAGCTCTCTAGCGGGAGCCGGGGAAGAGACCCAGTACTTC	CASSSLAGAGEETQYF
TRBD2	NA	TRBV9	TRBJ2-1	TGTGCCAGCAGCTCCTCCCGGTCTAGCGGGAGGAATGAGCAGTTCTTC	CASSSSRSSGRNEQFF
NA	once	TRBV30	TRBJ2-7	TGTGCCTGGTCTGGTCTAACCATCTACGAGCAGTACTTC	CAWSGLTIYEQYF
TRBD1	NA	TRBV11-1	TRBJ2-1	TGTGCCAGCAGTTCTAGGACAGGGAATGAGCAGTTCTTC	CASSSRTGNEQFF
NA	NA	TRBV9	TRBJ2-2	TGTGCCAGCAGCGTAGTCGAAGGGAGGTTGGCCGGGGAGCTGTTTTTT	CASSVVEGRLAGELFF
NA	once	TRBV27	TRBJ1-5	TGTGCCAGCAGAGGACAGCCTTATAGCAATCAGCCCCAGCATTTT	CASRGQPYSNQPQHF
NA	once	TRBV27	TRBJ1-6	TGTGCCAGCAGTTTCGTAGCACCCCTCCACTTT	CASSFVAPLHF
NA	few	TRBV5-1	TRBJ2-5	TGCGCCAGCAGCTATGGGGGGGACAGGAGGATCGTGGAGACCCAGTACTTC	CASSYGGDRRIVETQYF
TRBD2	few	TRBV28	TRBJ2-2	TGTGCCAGCAGCCGCGCGGGGGTGAACACCGGGGAGCTGTTTTTT	CASSRAGVNTGELFF
NA	NA	TRBV18	TRBJ2-7	TGTGCCAGCTCCCCGGACAGTTACCCCTACGAGCAGTACTTC	CASSPDSYPYEQYF
NA	NA	TRBV7-9	TRBJ2-2	TGTGCCAGCAGCTTAGTCCTCCAGGGTACCGGGGAGCTGTTTTTT	CASSLVLQGTGELFF
TRBD2	NA	TRBV7-3	TRBJ2-3	TGTGCCAGCAGCTTAAGGTCTGGGACTAGAGGTGCGTCGGCGCAGTATTTT	CASSLRSGTRGASAQYF
NA	NA	TRBV27	TRBJ2-7	TGTGCCAGCAGTTTAAAGGGGCCCGCCTACGAGCAGTACTTC	CASSLKGPAYEQYF
NA	few	TRBV5-1	TRBJ2-2	TGCGCCAGCAGCTTGGAAACTATCAGGGCGGACACCGGGGAGCTGTTTTTT	CASSLETIRADTGELFF
NA	NA	TRBV29-1	TRBJ2-2	TGCAGCGTTGGGGGCTCCGGGGAGCTGTTTTTT	CSVGGSGELFF
NA	NA	TRBV19	TRBJ1-1	TGTGCCAGTAGGCTAACGGGCGGGGTGGGCACTGAAGCTTTCTTT	CASRLTGGVGTEAFF
TRBD1	NA	TRBV4-1	TRBJ1-3	TGCGCCAGCAGCCAAGGTCGACAGGGGCACTCTGGAAACACCATATATTTT	CASSQGRQGHSGNTIYF
NA	few	TRBV2	TRBJ1-5	TGTGCCAGCAGTGAGCAGGGTCATAGCAATCAGCCCCAGCATTTT	CASSEQGHSNQPQHF
NA	few	TRBV4-2	TRBJ2-2	TGTGCCAGCAGCCAACGAGGTGGGCTGTTTTTT	CASSQRGGLFF
NA	few	TRBV7-2	TRBJ2-1	TGTGCCAGCAGCGCCCAACTATTCAATGAGCAGTTCTTC	CASSAQLFNEQFF
NA	NA	TRBV7-2	TRBJ2-1	TGTGCCAGCAGCCCGTACAATGAGCAGTTCTTC	CASSPYNEQFF
NA	NA	TRBV23-1	TRBJ2-7	TGCGCCAGCAGTCAATCACCACCCGAAGGACTTACCTCCTACGAGCAGTACTTC	CASSQSPPEGLTSYEQYF
NA	NA	TRBV4-1	TRBJ1-1	TGCGCCAGCAGCTTCGGGAACATGAACACTGAAGCTTTCTTT	CASSFGNMNTEAFF
TRBD1	NA	TRBV2	TRBJ2-5	TGTGCCAGCAGTGATAAGACAGGGGGCGAGGAGACCCAGTACTTC	CASSDKTGGEETQYF
NA	NA	TRBV2	TRBJ2-5	TGTGCCAGCTCTGCGGGGGCCGAGACCCAGTACTTC	CASSAGAETQYF
NA	NA	TRBV9	TRBJ1-2	TGTGCCAGCAGCCCTCCCTTCGGGAACGGGGCTAACTATGGCTACACCTTC	CASSPPFGNGANYGYTF
TRBD1	NA	TRBV6-4	TRBJ2-2	TGTGCCAGCAGCCAGGGGGCGACCACCGGGGAGCTGTTTTTT	CASSQGATTGELFF
TRBD1	NA	TRBV28	TRBJ1-4	TGTGCCAGCAGTACCCAAGGGGGCGCGGGCCACGAAAAACTGTTTTTT	CASSTQGGAGHEKLFF
TRBD1	NA	TRBV7-9	TRBJ2-7	TGTGCCAGCAGCCTAGGGACAGGCAGCTCCTACGAGCAGTACTTC	CASSLGTGSSYEQYF